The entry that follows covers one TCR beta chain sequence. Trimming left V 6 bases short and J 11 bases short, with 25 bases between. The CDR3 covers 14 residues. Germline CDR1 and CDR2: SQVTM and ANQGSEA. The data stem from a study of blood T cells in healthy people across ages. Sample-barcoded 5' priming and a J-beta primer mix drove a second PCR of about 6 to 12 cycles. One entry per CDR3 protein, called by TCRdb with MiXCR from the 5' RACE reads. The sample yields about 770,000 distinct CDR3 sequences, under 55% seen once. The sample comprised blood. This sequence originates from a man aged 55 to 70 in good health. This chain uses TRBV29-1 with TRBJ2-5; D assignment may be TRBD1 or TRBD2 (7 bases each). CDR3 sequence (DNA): TGCAGCGTCGCCCAGGGGGGGCCCTACAATGAGCAGTACTTC. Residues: CSVAQGGPYNEQYF.